These 3 T cell receptor beta chains share one sample of origin, sequenced in a study of CD8 T cells in ankylosing spondylitis. In TCRdb, the 5' RACE reads were re-called with MiXCR into one record per CDR3 protein. There are 150,000 to 250,000 distinct CDR3 sequences in the sample; about 13% occur only once, and 16% lies in the top ten. The sequenced sample was blood, either unsorted or a sorted T cell fraction (not recorded which). Every receptor here comes from a male donor with ankylosing spondylitis or in good health (not recorded which).

The gene calls are TRBV15 and TRBJ2-7, with D possibly called TRBD1 or TRBD2 (5 bases each). This CDR3 is built from 14 residues. V was cut by 2 bases and J by 6 bases, with 14 bases left in between. Germline CDR1 LNHNV, CDR2 YYDKDF (reference sequence). DNA for the CDR3: TGTGCCACCAGCAGATGGGACCGGCAGGGCGAGCAGTACTTC. Its translation is CATSRWDRQGEQYF.

This clonotype was observed a handful of times. The chain links TRBV7-6 to TRBJ2-5, with a tentative D call TRBD1 (6 bases). The CDR3 contains 15 residues. V was clipped by 7 bases and J by 1 base, with 16 bases between them. Germline assignment: CDR1 SGHVS and CDR2 FNYEAQ. The CDR3 sequence: CASNPGHGPQETQYF. The CDR3 DNA is TGTGCCAGCAACCCGGGACACGGCCCCCAAGAGACCCAGTACTTC.

This clonotype was recorded a few times. The genes are TRBV2 and TRBJ2-3; D remains unclear. This CDR3 contains 11 residues. Between the trimmed V and J ends, which lost 6 bases and 10 bases, there was a span of 11 bases. The germline CDR1 and CDR2 sequences are SNHLY and FYNNEI. The CDR3 loop is CASRWGGAQYF. As DNA, the CDR3 is TGTGCCAGCAGGTGGGGTGGGGCGCAGTATTTT.